This entry is about one T cell receptor beta chain. These data are taken from a study of blood T cell repertoires in COVID-19. CDR1 and CDR2 (germline): SGHTS, YDEGEE. Germline trimming cut 6 bases from V and 3 bases from J; bases unmatched to any gene: 8. The CDR3 has 14 amino acids. Clones were read by immunoSEQ multiplex PCR, and TCRdb kept only the in-frame ones, dropping some. The sample lists approximately 94,000 clones, approximately 80% occurring once. Sequencing used peripheral blood. The chain recombines TRBV5-8 with TRBJ1-2, with 7 bases identical to TRBD1. The TCR comes from a human donor in a cohort sampled during active COVID-19. CDR3 DNA: TGTGCCAGCAAAATTGGACAGGCTTACTATGGCTACACCTTC. As protein: CASKIGQAYYGYTF.